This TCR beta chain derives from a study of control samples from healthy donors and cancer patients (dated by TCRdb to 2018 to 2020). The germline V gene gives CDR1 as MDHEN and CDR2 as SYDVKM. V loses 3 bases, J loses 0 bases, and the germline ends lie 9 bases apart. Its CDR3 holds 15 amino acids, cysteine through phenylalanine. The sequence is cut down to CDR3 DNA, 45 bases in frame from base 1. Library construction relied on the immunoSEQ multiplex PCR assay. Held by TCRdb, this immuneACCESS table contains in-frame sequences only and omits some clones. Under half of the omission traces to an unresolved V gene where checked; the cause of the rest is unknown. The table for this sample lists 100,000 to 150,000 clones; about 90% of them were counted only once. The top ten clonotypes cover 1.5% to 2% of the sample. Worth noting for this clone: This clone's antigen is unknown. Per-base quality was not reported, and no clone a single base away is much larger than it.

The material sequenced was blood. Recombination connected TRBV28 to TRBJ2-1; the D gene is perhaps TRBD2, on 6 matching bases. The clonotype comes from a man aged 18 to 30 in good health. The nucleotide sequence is TGTGCCAGCAGTTTTCGCGGGACCTCCTACAATGAGCAGTTCTTC. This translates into CASSFRGTSYNEQFF.